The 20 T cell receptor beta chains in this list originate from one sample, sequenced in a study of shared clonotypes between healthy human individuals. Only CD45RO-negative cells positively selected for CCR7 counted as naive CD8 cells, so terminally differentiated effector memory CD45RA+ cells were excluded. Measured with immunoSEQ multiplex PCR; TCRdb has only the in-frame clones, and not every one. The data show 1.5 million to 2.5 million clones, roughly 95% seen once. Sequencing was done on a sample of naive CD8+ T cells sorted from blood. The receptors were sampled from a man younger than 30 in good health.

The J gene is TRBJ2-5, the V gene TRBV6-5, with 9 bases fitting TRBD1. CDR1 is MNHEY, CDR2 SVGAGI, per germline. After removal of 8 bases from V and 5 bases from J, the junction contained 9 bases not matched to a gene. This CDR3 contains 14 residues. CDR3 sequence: CASGGDRGSETQYF. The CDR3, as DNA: TGTGCCAGCGGGGGCGACAGGGGGTCGGAGACCCAGTACTTC.

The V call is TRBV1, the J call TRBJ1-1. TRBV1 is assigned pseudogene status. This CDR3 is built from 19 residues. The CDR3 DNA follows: TGCACCAGCAGTCTAGGCAGACTCGATTGGGCTTACATGAACACTGAAGCTTTCTTT. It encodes CTSSLGRLDWAYMNTEAFF.

The CDR3 region has the DNA TGTGCCTCGCGAAGTGGCTGGAACACCGGGGAGCTGTTTTTT. Its translation is CASRSGWNTGELFF. V is TRBV27 and J is TRBJ2-2, with D unresolved. With 11 bases removed from V and 1 base from J, the gap between germline ends came to 14 bases. Germline CDR1 MNHEY, CDR2 SMNVEV (reference sequence). The CDR3 is made up of 14 amino acids.

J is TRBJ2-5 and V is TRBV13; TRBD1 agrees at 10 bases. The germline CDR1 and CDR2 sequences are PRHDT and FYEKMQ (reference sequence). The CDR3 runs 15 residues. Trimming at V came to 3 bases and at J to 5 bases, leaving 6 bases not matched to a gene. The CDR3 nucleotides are TGTGCCAGCAGCTTCGACAGGGGGCAGGGGGAGACCCAGTACTTC. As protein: CASSFDRGQGETQYF.

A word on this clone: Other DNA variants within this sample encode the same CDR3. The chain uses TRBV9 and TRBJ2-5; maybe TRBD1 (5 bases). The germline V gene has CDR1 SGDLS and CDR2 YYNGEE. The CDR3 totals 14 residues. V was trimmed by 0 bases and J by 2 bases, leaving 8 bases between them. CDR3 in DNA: TGTGCCAGCAGCGTAGGGCAGGGACAAGAGACCCAGTACTTC. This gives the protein CASSVGQGQETQYF.

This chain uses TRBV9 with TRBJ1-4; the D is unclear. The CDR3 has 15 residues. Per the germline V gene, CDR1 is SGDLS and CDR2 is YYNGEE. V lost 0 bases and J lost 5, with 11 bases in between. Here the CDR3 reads CASSVEGTLNEKLFF. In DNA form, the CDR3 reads TGTGCCAGCAGCGTAGAGGGAACACTGAATGAAAAACTGTTTTTT.

CDR3 in amino acids: CASSQDSVRDYEQYF. DNA of the CDR3: TGCGCCAGCAGCCAAGACAGCGTCAGGGACTACGAGCAGTACTTC. The rearrangement uses TRBV4-1 and TRBJ2-7; D may be TRBD1 (5 bases). V lost 0 bases and J lost 3, with 12 bases in between. This CDR3 has 15 residues. CDR1 is MGHRA and CDR2 is YSYEKL in the germline V gene.

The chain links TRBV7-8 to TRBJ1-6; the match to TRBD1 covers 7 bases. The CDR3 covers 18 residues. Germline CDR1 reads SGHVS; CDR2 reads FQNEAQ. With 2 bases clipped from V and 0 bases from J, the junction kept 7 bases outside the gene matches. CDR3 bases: TGTGCCAGCAGCTTATCTTCGGACAGGACCTCCTATAATTCACCCCTCCACTTT. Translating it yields CASSLSSDRTSYNSPLHF.

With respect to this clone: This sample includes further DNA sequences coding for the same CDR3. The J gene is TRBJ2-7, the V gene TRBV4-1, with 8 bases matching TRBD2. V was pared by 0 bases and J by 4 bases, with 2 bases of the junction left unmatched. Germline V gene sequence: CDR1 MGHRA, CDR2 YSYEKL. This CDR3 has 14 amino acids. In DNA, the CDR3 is TGCGCCAGCAGCCAAGAGGGACTAGGGTACGAGCAGTACTTC. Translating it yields CASSQEGLGYEQYF.

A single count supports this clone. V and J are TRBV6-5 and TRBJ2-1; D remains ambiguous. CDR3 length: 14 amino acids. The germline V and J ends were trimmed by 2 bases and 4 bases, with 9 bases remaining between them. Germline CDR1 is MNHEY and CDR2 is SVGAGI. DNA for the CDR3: TGTGCCAGCAGTTACGATGAGGTGTACAATGAGCAGTTCTTC. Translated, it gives CASSYDEVYNEQFF.

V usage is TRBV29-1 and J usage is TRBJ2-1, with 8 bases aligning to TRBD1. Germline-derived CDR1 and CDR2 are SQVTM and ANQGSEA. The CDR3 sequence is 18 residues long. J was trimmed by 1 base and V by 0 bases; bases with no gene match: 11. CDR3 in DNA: TGCAGCGTTGAAGATGCAGGGGGCTCTGAACCATCCTACAATGAGCAGTTCTTC. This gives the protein CSVEDAGGSEPSYNEQFF.

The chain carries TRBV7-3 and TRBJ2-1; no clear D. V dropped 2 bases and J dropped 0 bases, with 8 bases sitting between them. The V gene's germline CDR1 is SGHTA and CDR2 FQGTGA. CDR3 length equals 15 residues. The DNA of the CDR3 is TGTGCCAGCAGCTTAGCCCTCAGCTCCTACAATGAGCAGTTCTTC. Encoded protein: CASSLALSSYNEQFF.

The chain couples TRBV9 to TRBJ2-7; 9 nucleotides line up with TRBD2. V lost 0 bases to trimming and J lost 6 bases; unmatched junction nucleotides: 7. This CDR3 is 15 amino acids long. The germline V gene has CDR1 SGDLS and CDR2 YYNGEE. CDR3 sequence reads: CASSVDVAGVAEQYF. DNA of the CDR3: TGTGCCAGCAGCGTAGATGTAGCGGGAGTTGCCGAGCAGTACTTC.

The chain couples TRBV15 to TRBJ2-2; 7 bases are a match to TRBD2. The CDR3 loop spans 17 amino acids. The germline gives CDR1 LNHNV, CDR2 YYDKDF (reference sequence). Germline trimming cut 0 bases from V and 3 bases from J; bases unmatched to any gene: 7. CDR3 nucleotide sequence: TGTGCCACCAGCAGAGATCGGGGGGTATCGTACACCGGGGAGCTGTTTTTT. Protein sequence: CATSRDRGVSYTGELFF.

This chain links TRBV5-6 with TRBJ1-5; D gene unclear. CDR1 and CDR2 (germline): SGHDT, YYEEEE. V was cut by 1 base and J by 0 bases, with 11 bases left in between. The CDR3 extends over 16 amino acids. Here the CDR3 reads CASSLYGRTSNQPQHF. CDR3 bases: TGTGCCAGCAGCTTGTACGGACGGACTAGCAATCAGCCCCAGCATTTT.

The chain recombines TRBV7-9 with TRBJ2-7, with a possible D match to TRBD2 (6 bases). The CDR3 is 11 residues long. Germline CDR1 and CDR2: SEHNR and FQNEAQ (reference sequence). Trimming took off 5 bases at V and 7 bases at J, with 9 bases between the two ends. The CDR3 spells CASSSGPEQYF. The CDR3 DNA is TGTGCCAGCAGCAGCGGGCCGGAGCAGTACTTC.

This CDR3 reads CASSLVGNEQYF. In DNA, the CDR3 is TGTGCCAGCAGCTTAGTAGGAAACGAGCAGTACTTC. The chain couples TRBV7-8 to TRBJ2-7; no reliable D call. CDR1 and CDR2 (germline): SGHVS, FQNEAQ. The CDR3 is 12 residues long. V lost 1 base and J lost 5, with 6 bases in between.

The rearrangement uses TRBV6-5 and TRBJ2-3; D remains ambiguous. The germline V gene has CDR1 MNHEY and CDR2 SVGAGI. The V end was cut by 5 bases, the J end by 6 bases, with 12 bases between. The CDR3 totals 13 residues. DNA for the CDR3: TGTGCCAGCAGTATGACCCCGACGGATACGCAGTATTTT. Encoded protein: CASSMTPTDTQYF.

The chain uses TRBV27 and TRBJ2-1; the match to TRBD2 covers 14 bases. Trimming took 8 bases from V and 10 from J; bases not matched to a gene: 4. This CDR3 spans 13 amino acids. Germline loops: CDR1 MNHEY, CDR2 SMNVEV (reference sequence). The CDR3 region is CASLTSGGAEQFF. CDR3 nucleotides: TGTGCCAGCTTGACTAGCGGGGGGGCGGAGCAGTTCTTC.

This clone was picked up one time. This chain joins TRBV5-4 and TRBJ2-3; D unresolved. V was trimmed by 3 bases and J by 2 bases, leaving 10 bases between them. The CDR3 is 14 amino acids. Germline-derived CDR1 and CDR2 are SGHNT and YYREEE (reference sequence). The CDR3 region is CASSSVPYTDTQYF. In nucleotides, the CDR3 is TGTGCCAGCAGCTCGGTTCCCTACACAGATACGCAGTATTTT.